Listed below are T cell receptor beta chains from one sample, sequenced in a study of Ad26.COV2.S vaccination and SARS-CoV-2 variants. Repertoires were generated with immunoSEQ multiplex PCR, while TCRdb's copy carries only in-frame clones and drops some. The table has some 320,000 clones, about 86% seen once. Here the sequenced sample was peripheral blood, taken in a trial of Ad26.COV2.S vaccine versus placebo. The source is a person aged 18 to 65 who received the Ad26.COV2.S COVID-19 vaccine or a placebo. The CDR3 runs from the conserved cysteine through the conserved F or W. The D gene is left open where the match is weak. Not every row has a clone size; where given, it reads once, few, many or a size class.

j_call d_call v_call clone_size cdr3_aa cdr3_nt
TRBJ1-6 TRBD1 TRBV18 NA CASFHGAGTEGSPLHF TGTGCCAGCTTCCACGGAGCCGGGACAGAGGGTTCACCCCTCCACTTT
TRBJ1-5 NA TRBV5-6 NA CASSLGGAEYQPQHF TGTGCCAGCAGCTTGGGGGGGGCCGAGTATCAGCCCCAGCATTTT
TRBJ2-6 TRBD1 TRBV28 NA CASSLLGQGAPGANVLTF TGTGCCAGCAGTTTACTGGGACAGGGGGCGCCTGGGGCCAACGTCCTGACTTTC
TRBJ2-1 TRBD2 TRBV7-6 NA CASSKGTSGGDNEQFF TGTGCCAGCAGCAAAGGGACTAGCGGGGGGGACAATGAGCAGTTCTTC
TRBJ2-7 NA TRBV29-1 NA CSVEKVGTGFSEQYF TGCAGCGTTGAGAAGGTCGGCACAGGGTTTAGCGAGCAGTACTTC
TRBJ1-5 TRBD1 TRBV6-6 once CASSPIYIGQGNQPQHF TGTGCCAGCAGTCCCATATATATAGGACAGGGCAATCAGCCCCAGCATTTT
TRBJ1-1 NA TRBV12-3/TRBV12-4 NA CASSPGLF TGTGCCAGCAGCCCGGGACTTTTT
TRBJ1-3 NA TRBV11-3 NA CASSLGDVASGNTIYF TGTGCCAGCAGCTTAGGTGACGTTGCATCTGGAAACACCATATATTTT
TRBJ2-1 NA TRBV12-3/TRBV12-4 once CASSLIGDEQFF TGTGCCAGCAGTTTAATCGGCGATGAGCAGTTCTTC
TRBJ2-3 TRBD2 TRBV7-9 NA CASSLLAGGSSTDTQYF TGTGCCAGCAGCTTGTTGGCCGGGGGGTCTAGCACAGATACGCAGTATTTT
TRBJ1-5 TRBD1 TRBV2 NA CASSGTGGKQPQHF TGTGCCAGCAGTGGGACAGGGGGCAAACAGCCCCAGCATTTT
TRBJ2-3 TRBD1 TRBV18 few CASSPLGTGGTDTQYF TGTGCCAGCTCACCCCTGGGGACAGGGGGCACAGATACGCAGTATTTT
TRBJ1-5 NA TRBV2 few CASSEGKRGNQPQHF TGTGCCAGCAGTGAGGGGAAGAGGGGCAATCAGCCCCAGCATTTT
TRBJ1-1 NA TRBV5-1 NA CASSFRGQLGTEAFF TGCGCCAGCAGCTTCAGGGGACAACTCGGGACTGAAGCTTTCTTT
TRBJ2-2 NA TRBV7-6 NA CASSLSGTTGELFF TGTGCCAGCAGCTTATCAGGGACCACCGGGGAGCTGTTTTTT
TRBJ2-1 TRBD1 TRBV10-3 NA CAITRQGSFNEQFF TGTGCCATCACCCGACAGGGCTCCTTCAATGAGCAGTTCTTC
TRBJ2-7 NA TRBV30 NA CAWSVLSGQFLRVDF TGTGCCTGGAGTGTACTTTCAGGACAATTCCTACGAGTGGACTTC
TRBJ1-3 NA TRBV29-1 NA CSVGDIGNTIYF TGCAGCGTTGGGGACATTGGAAACACCATATATTTT
TRBJ1-5 NA TRBV7-8 NA CASSLQGANQPQHF TGTGCCAGCAGCTTACAGGGTGCCAATCAGCCCCAGCATTTT
TRBJ1-2 NA TRBV25-1 NA CASSEAWGYTF TGTGCCAGCAGTGAGGCCTGGGGCTACACCTTC
TRBJ2-2 TRBD2 TRBV4-3 NA CASSQGLAGGLAGELFF TGCGCCAGCAGCCAGGGCCTAGCGGGGGGGTTAGCCGGGGAGCTGTTTTTT
TRBJ2-3 TRBD1 TRBV5-4 NA CASSYPPGQGAEDTQYF TGTGCCAGCAGTTACCCCCCGGGACAGGGGGCGGAAGATACGCAGTATTTT
TRBJ1-1 TRBD1 TRBV5-1 NA CASSLAGQGMNTEAFF TGCGCCAGCAGCTTGGCGGGACAGGGAATGAACACTGAAGCTTTCTTT
TRBJ2-7 TRBD1 TRBV2 NA CASRGDRVHEQYF TGTGCCAGCAGAGGGGACAGGGTCCACGAGCAGTACTTC
TRBJ1-6 NA TRBV6-6 NA CASRGGRGKSPLHF TGTGCCAGCAGGGGAGGCAGGGGCAAATCACCCCTCCACTTT
TRBJ2-3 TRBD1 TRBV10-1 NA CASSRPGQGMDTQYF TGCGCCAGCAGCAGACCGGGACAGGGGATGGATACGCAGTATTTT
TRBJ2-1 TRBD1 TRBV19 NA CASTPGTGYDEQFF TGTGCCAGTACACCCGGGACAGGCTACGATGAGCAGTTCTTC
TRBJ2-4 TRBD2 TRBV2 NA CASSATREGKNIQYF TGTGCCAGCAGTGCGACCCGGGAGGGCAAAAACATTCAGTACTTC
TRBJ1-1 NA TRBV18 few CASSPLGDTEAFF TGTGCCAGCTCACCTCTCGGCGACACTGAAGCTTTCTTT
TRBJ2-7 TRBD1 TRBV15 NA CATSRDLGTGNYEQYF TGTGCCACCAGCAGAGATCTTGGGACAGGGAACTACGAGCAGTACTTC
TRBJ2-5 NA TRBV5-1 once CASSLAGPQETQYF TGCGCCAGCAGCTTGGCCGGGCCGCAGGAGACCCAGTACTTC
TRBJ1-1 TRBD1 TRBV7-3 NA CASGRGLRTEAFF TGTGCCAGCGGCAGGGGGCTGAGAACTGAAGCTTTCTTT
TRBJ1-2 NA TRBV4-3 NA CASSHPVGGNYGYTF TGCGCCAGCAGCCACCCGGTAGGGGGGAACTATGGCTACACCTTC
TRBJ2-5 NA TRBV2 NA CASSETRSQETQYF TGTGCCAGCAGTGAGACCCGTTCTCAAGAGACCCAGTACTTC
TRBJ2-5 TRBD2 TRBV5-8 NA CASSVGLAGVQETQYF TGTGCCAGCAGCGTTGGACTAGCGGGGGTGCAAGAGACCCAGTACTTC